The next 32 T cell receptor beta chains were all read from a single sample in a study of cytomegalovirus exposure and HLA in healthy donors. With 60 Vbeta and 13 Jbeta primers, the PCR was carried out. The data were produced by immunoSEQ multiplex PCR, yet TCRdb's version contains in-frame clones alone and is incomplete. The data hold approximately 160,000 clones, with about 76% observed a single time. What was sequenced was PBMCs. The receptors come from a male donor in good health and CMV-seropositive.

J is TRBJ1-3 and V is TRBV4-1; 9 bases match TRBD1. The CDR3 runs 14 residues. V lost 4 bases and J lost 7; bases outside the gene matches: 5. In germline, CDR1 is MGHRA, CDR2 YSYEKL. The CDR3 reads CASSRLTGGNTIYF. CDR3 nucleotide sequence: TGCGCCAGCAGCCGTCTTACAGGGGGCAACACCATATATTTT.

This clone was seen only a few times. This rearrangement joins TRBV4-1 to TRBJ2-7; 11 bases fit TRBD2. J was trimmed by 2 bases and V by 3 bases; bases with no gene match: 3. Germline CDR1 and CDR2: MGHRA and YSYEKL. The CDR3 is 15 amino acids. The CDR3 is CASSHLAGGPYEQYF. The CDR3 DNA reads TGCGCCAGCAGCCATCTAGCGGGGGGCCCCTACGAGCAGTACTTC.

The rearrangement joins TRBV5-6 to TRBJ1-2; 9 nucleotides agree with TRBD1. The trim removed 2 bases at V and 7 bases at J, leaving 9 bases unmatched. Germline V CDR1 and CDR2: SGHDT, YYEEEE. The CDR3 is made up of 15 amino acids. The CDR3 DNA is TGTGCCAGCAGCTTCCGGGGGGGACAGGGTCTTGGCTACACCTTC. Translating it yields CASSFRGGQGLGYTF. The variable domain in full, completed from reference TRBV5-6 and TRBJ1-2, reads DAGVTQSPTHLIKTRGQQVTLRCSPKSGHDTVSWYQQALGQGPQFIFQYYEEEERQRGNFPDRFSGHQFPNYSSELNVNALLLGDSALYLCASSFRGGQGLGYTFGSGTRLTVV.

This sequence joins TRBV19 and TRBJ1-1; D not resolved. V was shortened by 1 base and J by 8 bases, with 14 bases between the two germline ends. There are 14 residues in the CDR3. Germline V gene sequence: CDR1 LNHDA, CDR2 SQIVND (reference sequence). CDR3 in amino acids: CASSIGAGISEAFF. The CDR3 nucleotides read TGTGCCAGTAGTATAGGCGCCGGGATCTCCGAAGCTTTCTTT.

With regard to this clone: Other DNA sequences in the sample encode the same CDR3. V gene TRBV9 combines with J gene TRBJ2-1; TRBD2 matches at 12 bases. Germline V gene sequence: CDR1 SGDLS, CDR2 YYNGEE. The CDR3 extends over 14 amino acids. V shed 3 bases and J 9 bases; nucleotides not matched to a gene: 4. The DNA for the CDR3 is TGTGCCAGCAGCGCTAGCGGGGGGGCAGGTGAGCAGTTCTTC. It translates to CASSASGGAGEQFF. Filled out from reference TRBV9 and TRBJ2-1, the complete variable domain reads DSGVTQTPKHLITATGQRVTLRCSPRSGDLSVYWYQQSLDQGLQFLIQYYNGEERAKGNILERFSAQQFPDLHSELNLSSLELGDSALYFCASSASGGAGEQFFGPGTRLTVL.

In regard to this clone: An end of the junction does not agree with germline; a read error may underlie this. The chain links TRBV7-9 to TRBJ2-1, with 8 bases matching TRBD2. This CDR3 has 16 amino acids. Germline CDR1 is SEHNR and CDR2 is FQNEAQ (reference sequence). Here the CDR3 DNA reads TGTGCCAGCAGCTTAGCAGTCGGGGGGGCCTATAATGAGCAGTTCTTC. Translation: CASSLAVGGAYNEQFF.

This clone has just one count. CDR3 nucleotide sequence: TGCGCCAGCAGCTTCCCTAAGGGGGACCTCTCCTACGAGCAGTACTTC. This translates into CASSFPKGDLSYEQYF. J is TRBJ2-7 and V is TRBV5-1; tentative D call: TRBD1 (6 bases). This CDR3 is 16 amino acids long. The germline V and J ends were trimmed by 2 bases and 0 bases, with 15 bases remaining between them. Germline V gene lookup returns CDR1 SGHRS and CDR2 YFSETQ. The full variable domain, completed using reference TRBV5-1 and TRBJ2-7, is KAGVTQTPRYLIKTRGQQVTLSCSPISGHRSVSWYQQTPGQGLQFLFEYFSETQRNKGNFPGRFSGRQFSNSRSEMNVSTLELGDSALYLCASSFPKGDLSYEQYFGPGTRLTVT.

The CDR3 loop reads CASLPGQGTYEQYF. The CDR3 DNA reads as TGTGCCAGCCTACCGGGACAGGGAACCTACGAGCAGTACTTC. The genes are TRBV7-9 and TRBJ2-7; TRBD1 matches 9 bases. Germline V gene data show CDR1 as SEHNR and CDR2 as FQNEAQ (reference sequence). Losses at the gene ends were 8 bases for V and 2 bases for J; bases not matched to a gene: 7. CDR3 length equals 14 residues.

V and J are TRBV6-5 and TRBJ2-1; 14 positions match TRBD2. The germline V gene encodes CDR1 MNHEY and CDR2 SVGAGI. This CDR3 region has 16 residues. V dropped 4 bases and J dropped 10; count of bases not matched to a gene: 9. The CDR3 bases are TGTGCCAGCAGTTCCTGGACTAGCGGGGGGCGGATGGAGCAGTTCTTC. This sequence encodes CASSSWTSGGRMEQFF.

The genes are TRBV30 and TRBJ1-2, with a weak D call TRBD1 (5 bases). V gave up 4 bases and J gave up 4 bases, with 19 bases separating them. The CDR3 has 15 amino acids. Germline-derived CDR1 and CDR2 are GTSNPN and SVGIG (reference sequence). The CDR3 sequence is CAWIVARGLGYGYTF. The CDR3 DNA sequence: TGTGCCTGGATCGTTGCGCGGGGCTTAGGCTATGGCTACACCTTC.

Comment on this clone: Distinct nucleotide sequences in the sample also encode this CDR3. The rearrangement links TRBV6-5 to TRBJ1-2; D may be TRBD1 (6 bases). Looked up from germline, CDR1 is MNHEY and CDR2 is SVGAGI. CDR3 length equals 11 residues. The ends were cut back, 2 bases at V and 8 bases at J, with 6 bases in the middle. DNA for the CDR3: TGTGCCAGCAGTTACCAGGGGGGCTACACCTTC. Protein product: CASSYQGGYTF.

The V call is TRBV27, the J call TRBJ1-5; weak D call: TRBD1 (5 bases). Deletions cut 2 bases from V and 1 base from J, with 12 bases between. Germline loops: CDR1 MNHEY, CDR2 SMNVEV (reference sequence). This CDR3 is 16 amino acids long. The CDR3 nucleotides are TGTGCCAGCAGTTTAGTGGGTGGGGGGAGCAATCAGCCCCAGCATTTT. Its translation: CASSLVGGGSNQPQHF.

The genes are TRBV5-5 and TRBJ1-3, with a possible D match to TRBD1 (5 bases). Germline V CDR1 and CDR2: SGHKS, YYEKEE (reference sequence). Trimming removed 0 bases at V and 0 bases at J, with 7 bases between. The CDR3 consists of 15 residues. The CDR3 DNA reads TGTGCCAGCAGCTTGGGGGGCTTCTCTGGAAACACCATATATTTT. This translates into CASSLGGFSGNTIYF.

The chain is built from TRBV9 and TRBJ2-2, with 7 bases that match TRBD1. Germline V gene sequence: CDR1 SGDLS, CDR2 YYNGEE. The CDR3 is made up of 16 amino acids. V was clipped by 4 bases and J by 4 bases; unmatched bases: 10. The DNA of the CDR3 is TGTGCCAGCAGCCTCACCGGGACAGAGATCACCGGGGAGCTGTTTTTT. Amino acids: CASSLTGTEITGELFF.

The chain combines TRBV14 with TRBJ2-7; 9 bases fit TRBD1. The CDR3 is made up of 15 amino acids. V shed 3 bases and J 4 bases; nucleotides not matched to a gene: 7. Per the germline V gene, CDR1 is SGHDN and CDR2 is FVKESK. The CDR3 sequence is CASSQTGGITYEQYF. In DNA form, the CDR3 reads TGTGCCAGCAGCCAGACAGGGGGAATTACTTACGAGCAGTACTTC. Together with reference TRBV14 and TRBJ2-7, the CDR3 gives the full variable domain: EAGVTQFPSHSVIEKGQTVTLRCDPISGHDNLYWYRRVMGKEIKFLLHFVKESKQDESGMPNNRFLAERTGGTYSTLKVQPAELEDSGVYFCASSQTGGITYEQYFGPGTRLTVT.

This clone has just one count. CDR3 coding DNA: TGCGCCAGCAGCCAAAGCCCCTACAGGGGGCGCGGGACTCAGCCCCAGCATTTT. Protein product: CASSQSPYRGRGTQPQHF. The V and J genes are TRBV4-1 and TRBJ1-5; TRBD1 matches 9 bases. Germline V CDR1 and CDR2: MGHRA, YSYEKL. The CDR3 covers 18 residues. The trim removed 2 bases at V and 6 bases at J, leaving 14 bases unmatched.

The J gene is TRBJ1-1, the V gene TRBV12-5; the match to TRBD1 covers 7 bases. The CDR3 runs to 14 residues. V lost 5 bases to trimming and J lost 0 bases; unmatched junction nucleotides: 3. Germline CDR1 LGHNT, CDR2 FRNRAP. CDR3 DNA: TGTGCTAGTGGTATGGGACAGCTGAACACTGAAGCTTTCTTT. Encoded protein: CASGMGQLNTEAFF.

This chain joins TRBV2 and TRBJ2-2; 8 bases align to TRBD1. The CDR3 is made up of 16 amino acids. With V trimmed by 4 bases and J by 2 bases, 6 bases remained unmatched. CDR1 and CDR2 (germline): SNHLY, FYNNEI. CDR3 amino acids: CASSGNPGGNTGELFF. The CDR3, as DNA: TGTGCCAGCAGTGGCAATCCAGGGGGCAACACCGGGGAGCTGTTTTTT.

A single count supports this clone. The chain is built from TRBV13 and TRBJ2-1, with 8 positions matching TRBD1. The CDR3 length is 16 residues. Germline V gives CDR1 PRHDT, CDR2 FYEKMQ (reference sequence). V lost 5 bases, J lost 0 bases, and 6 bases stayed unmatched. The CDR3 nucleotides read TGTGCCAGCAGCCCCGCGGGACAGGACTCCTACAATGAGCAGTTCTTC. Residues: CASSPAGQDSYNEQFF.

This chain links TRBV6-4 with TRBJ1-5, with TRBD1 matching over 8 bases. From germline, CDR1 is MRHNA and CDR2 SNTAGT. This CDR3 has 15 amino acids. The V gene end was trimmed by 6 bases and the J gene end by 5 bases; junction bases not matched to a gene: 9. DNA for the CDR3: TGTGCCAGCAGCCGTGGCAGGGGGCTCGATCAGCCCCAGCATTTT. This gives the protein CASSRGRGLDQPQHF.

V and J are TRBV2 and TRBJ1-3; D uncertain. This CDR3 contains 14 residues. Germline CDR1 and CDR2: SNHLY and FYNNEI. Deletions cut 6 bases from V and 3 bases from J, with 12 bases between. The CDR3 reads CASRGGGSGNTIYF. The CDR3 bases are TGTGCCAGCAGGGGAGGAGGGAGTGGAAACACCATATATTTT.

The chain joins TRBV7-2 to TRBJ1-1; D is unresolved. The CDR3 contains 14 residues. Germline loops: CDR1 SGHTA, CDR2 FQGNSA. V was cut by 5 bases and J by 8 bases, with 18 bases left in between. DNA for the CDR3: TGTGCCAGCAGCAGAGGACGGAGGGAGGGCGAAGCTTTCTTT. Residues: CASSRGRREGEAFF.

This chain joins TRBV6-5 and TRBJ2-7, with D possibly being TRBD2 (5 bases). CDR1 MNHEY and CDR2 SVGAGI come from the germline V gene. The V gene lost 8 bases and the J gene lost 1 base, with 18 bases spanning the gap. The CDR3 is made up of 15 amino acids. The CDR3 DNA reads TGTGCCAGCGGCTCCCTGTTACCGGGGTCCTACGAGCAGTACTTC. Translating gives CASGSLLPGSYEQYF.

The CDR3 DNA reads TGTGCCAGCAGCTTTGGGACAGGCGGCTACACCTTC. Protein sequence: CASSFGTGGYTF. The chain joins TRBV11-2 to TRBJ1-2; 8 nucleotides align to TRBD1. Trimming removed 3 bases from V and 8 bases from J; junction bases left unmatched: 2. Per germline, CDR1 SGHAT and CDR2 FQNNGV. The CDR3 totals 12 residues.

This chain links TRBV4-1 with TRBJ1-1; the D gene is possibly TRBD1 (5 bases). The CDR3 contains 16 residues. Germline CDR1 reads MGHRA; CDR2 reads YSYEKL. Trimming pared 0 bases from V and 3 bases from J, leaving 14 bases between. The DNA for the CDR3 is TGCGCCAGCAGCCAAGAGGGCGGGGGATGGGACACTGAAGCTTTCTTT. Its protein product is CASSQEGGGWDTEAFF.

This sequence joins TRBV7-2 and TRBJ1-5, with no clear D. Between the trimmed V and J ends, which lost 0 bases and 6 bases, there was a span of 15 bases. The CDR3 sequence is 16 residues long. Germline assignment: CDR1 SGHTA and CDR2 FQGNSA. The CDR3 DNA follows: TGTGCCAGCAGCTTAGCCTCGGGCGCGCGGGGTCAGCCCCAGCATTTT. Its translation: CASSLASGARGQPQHF.

The chain employs TRBV30 and TRBJ2-7; 7 nucleotides agree with TRBD1. V gave up 3 bases and J gave up 6 bases; unmatched junction bases: 5. Per the germline V gene, CDR1 is GTSNPN and CDR2 is SVGIG (reference sequence). CDR3 size: 12 residues. The CDR3 DNA follows: TGTGCCTGGAGGCGACAGGGCGGCGAGCAGTACTTC. Its protein is CAWRRQGGEQYF.

The rearrangement uses TRBV4-2 and TRBJ1-2, with 7 nucleotides matching TRBD1. Per the germline V gene, CDR1 is LGHNA and CDR2 is YNFKEQ. Trimming removed 4 bases from V and 0 bases from J; junction bases left unmatched: 5. The CDR3 extends over 15 amino acids. The CDR3 sequence is CASSPGGKANYGYTF. CDR3 in DNA: TGTGCCAGCAGCCCAGGGGGGAAAGCTAACTATGGCTACACCTTC.

The V call is TRBV30, the J call TRBJ2-7; a weak D match, TRBD1 (5 bases). Per germline, CDR1 GTSNPN and CDR2 SVGIG (reference sequence). The CDR3 contains 14 residues. The V gene lost 1 base and the J gene lost 6 bases, with 16 bases spanning the gap. This CDR3 is CAWSATRARGEQYF. The CDR3 DNA sequence: TGTGCCTGGAGTGCCACCAGGGCGCGAGGCGAGCAGTACTTC.

V gene TRBV4-2 combines with J gene TRBJ2-3; 8 bases agree with TRBD2. This CDR3 contains 17 residues. CDR1 LGHNA and CDR2 YNFKEQ come from the germline V gene. V trimming: 4 bases; J trimming: 0 bases; junction bases outside the gene matches: 9. The CDR3 spells CASSLASGGLSTDTQYF. The CDR3 nucleotides read TGTGCCAGCAGCCTGGCGAGCGGGGGACTGAGCACAGATACGCAGTATTTT.

The chain uses TRBV4-2 and TRBJ2-7, with D possibly matching TRBD2 (6 bases). The CDR3 length is 14 residues. Trimming removed 0 bases from V and 7 bases from J, with 13 bases in between. CDR1 is LGHNA, CDR2 YNFKEQ, per germline. The CDR3 sequence is CASSQEGGVEEQYF. The CDR3 DNA sequence: TGTGCCAGCAGCCAAGAGGGGGGAGTGGAAGAGCAGTACTTC.

This clone was detected only once. The chain recombines TRBV6-6 with TRBJ2-5, with D hard to call. This CDR3 region has 13 residues. Trimming took 6 bases from V and 5 from J, leaving 13 bases between them. Germline lookup yields CDR1 MNHNY and CDR2 SVGAGI (reference sequence). As DNA, the CDR3 is TGTGCCAGCAGCCACGTGGCCGGGGAGACCCAGTACTTC. The encoded protein is CASSHVAGETQYF.